These 24 T cell receptor beta chains were sequenced from one sample in a study of CDR3 diversity in severe acne. TCRdb recomputed calls from the PCR reads with MiXCR, one row per CDR3 protein. The sample yields over 85,000 distinct CDR3 sequences, about half seen once. Sequenced input: blood. Source of these receptors: a male donor with acne.

This clonotype ranks as medium-sized. In this CDR3 the conserved last residue, phenylalanine or tryptophan, is missing, so a read error is likely. Because the CDR3's place on the DNA is in doubt, the DNA is left out and the CDR3 is given as listed by TCRdb. The V and J genes are TRBV5-8 and TRBJ2-1; the tabulated D call, TRBD2, remains unverified against the DNA. The CDR3 spans 12 amino acids, including both terminal residues. Germline V gene lookup returns CDR1 SGHTS and CDR2 YDEGEE. The CDR3 sequence: CASSLGRDLSGI.

CDR3 amino acids: CAISGGTGYGGANVLTF. CDR3 nucleotide sequence: TGTGCCATCAGTGGGGGGACAGGGTATGGAGGGGCCAACGTCCTGACTTTC. The V call is TRBV10-3, the J call TRBJ2-6, with 9 bases fitting TRBD1. Germline CDR1 ENHRY, CDR2 SYGVKD. This CDR3 contains 17 residues. Germline trimming cut 4 bases from V and 4 bases from J; bases unmatched to any gene: 8.

J is TRBJ2-6 and V is TRBV11-2; 9 bases fit TRBD1. V was clipped by 1 base and J by 4 bases; unmatched bases: 8. Per the germline V gene, CDR1 is SGHAT and CDR2 is FQNNGV. The CDR3 has 18 amino acids. In nucleotides, the CDR3 is TGTGCCAGCAGCTTAGGTGGGACAGGGAGTTCCGGGGCCAACGTCCTGACTTTC. Translated, it gives CASSLGGTGSSGANVLTF.

The chain couples TRBV19 to TRBJ2-1; 10 positions match TRBD2. CDR3 size: 16 residues. The J segment lost 7 bases and the V segment lost 7 bases, leaving 13 bases of the junction unmatched. The germline V gene encodes CDR1 LNHDA and CDR2 SQIVND (reference sequence). The CDR3 nucleotides read TGTGCCAGTAACAGCGGGAGGGCCGCAGTTGCTAATGAGCAGTTCTTC. Protein product: CASNSGRAAVANEQFF.

This chain joins TRBV4-1 and TRBJ2-3; 7 nucleotides line up with TRBD2. Unmatched junction bases numbered 14, after V lost 3 bases and J lost 2 bases. CDR3 length equals 18 residues. Per the germline V gene, CDR1 is MGHRA and CDR2 is YSYEKL. The chain's CDR3 is CASSHLGGKRGVTDTQYF. CDR3 nucleotide sequence: TGCGCCAGCAGCCATCTCGGCGGGAAACGGGGGGTCACAGATACGCAGTATTTT.

The table lists this clonotype with many counts. The V gene is TRBV6-5, the J gene TRBJ1-1; D might be TRBD1 (5 bases). Germline V gene lookup returns CDR1 MNHEY and CDR2 SVGAGI. The CDR3 is 15 amino acids. Trimming removed 0 bases at V and 4 bases at J, with 12 bases between. The CDR3 DNA is TGTGCCAGCAGTTACTCCCGGGACTTGGGCACTGAAGCTTTCTTT. Translating it yields CASSYSRDLGTEAFF.

As to this clonotype: A much larger clone is a single base away; this may be a read error. V usage is TRBV7-9 and J usage is TRBJ1-1; the match to TRBD1 covers 8 bases. Germline CDR1 and CDR2: SEHNR and FQNEAQ (reference sequence). V lost 2 bases to trimming and J lost 6 bases; unmatched junction nucleotides: 2. The CDR3 contains 13 residues. CDR3 loop: CASSLQGAAEAFF. DNA of the CDR3: TGTGCCAGCAGCTTACAGGGGGCGGCTGAAGCTTTCTTT.

The chain links TRBV24-1 to TRBJ2-5, with D perhaps TRBD2 (7 bases). The V end was cut by 8 bases, the J end by 4 bases, with 16 bases between. From germline, CDR1 is KGHDR and CDR2 SFDVKD. This CDR3 is 14 amino acids long. In nucleotides, the CDR3 is TGTGCCACCAAGGGGGGGGGCGCTTCAGAGACCCAGTACTTC. As protein: CATKGGGASETQYF.

This clonotype was recorded many times. This chain links TRBV19 with TRBJ1-2, with 7 nucleotides matching TRBD1. The trim removed 4 bases at V and 3 bases at J, leaving 5 bases unmatched. Germline-derived CDR1 and CDR2 are LNHDA and SQIVND (reference sequence). The CDR3 covers 14 residues. The CDR3 DNA sequence: TGTGCCAGTAGTACAAACAGGGGTGACTATGGCTACACCTTC. Amino acids: CASSTNRGDYGYTF. The full variable domain, with the rest looked up from reference TRBV19 and TRBJ1-2, is DGGITQSPKYLFRKEGQNVTLSCEQNLNHDAMYWYRQDPGQGLRLIYYSQIVNDFQKGDIAEGYSVSREKKESFPLTVTSAQKNPTAFYLCASSTNRGDYGYTFGSGTRLTVV.

This clonotype was recorded at least ten times. The chain has TRBV6-5 and TRBJ2-2, with D unresolved. The CDR3 loop spans 11 amino acids. The germline V and J ends were trimmed by 7 bases and 6 bases, with 6 bases remaining between them. The V gene's germline CDR1 is MNHEY and CDR2 SVGAGI. The CDR3 region is CASTFAGELFF. The CDR3 DNA follows: TGTGCCAGCACCTTCGCCGGGGAGCTGTTTTTT.

This clonotype was counted at least ten times. The chain links TRBV6-1 to TRBJ2-5, with 7 bases identical to TRBD2. The J segment lost 5 bases and the V segment lost 3 bases, leaving 18 bases of the junction unmatched. Germline V gene sequence: CDR1 MNHNS, CDR2 SASEGT. The CDR3 spans 18 residues. CDR3 sequence reads: CASSDYWRSGGGQETQYF. The CDR3 nucleotides are TGTGCCAGCAGTGACTATTGGAGGTCGGGAGGCGGCCAGGAGACCCAGTACTTC.

This CDR3 reads CASSDGLDGGTQYF. The CDR3 DNA reads as TGCGCCAGCAGTGATGGGCTGGACGGTGGGACCCAGTACTTC. The chain links TRBV10-2 to TRBJ2-5; D is unclear. Trimming stripped 3 bases from V and 7 bases from J, with 15 bases between. Per the germline V gene, CDR1 is WSHSY and CDR2 is SAAADI. The CDR3 contains 14 residues.

The chain joins TRBV7-9 to TRBJ2-1; TRBD1 agrees at 9 bases. V shed 5 bases, J shed 8 bases, and the junction held 13 bases outside the gene matches. Germline lookup yields CDR1 SEHNR and CDR2 FQNEAQ (reference sequence). The CDR3 has 16 amino acids. For the CDR3, the DNA is TGTGCCAGCAGCCTTTGGTCGGGACAGGGAACCTATGAGCAGTTCTTC. It specifies CASSLWSGQGTYEQFF.

The chain carries TRBV20-1 and TRBJ2-7; D unclear. V was shortened by 6 bases and J by 2 bases, with 14 bases between the two germline ends. Germline CDR1 reads DFQATT; CDR2 reads SNEGSKA (reference sequence). The CDR3 covers 13 residues. CDR3 in amino acids: CSASSPGAYEQYF. Here the CDR3 DNA reads TGCAGTGCCAGCAGTCCTGGAGCCTACGAGCAGTACTTC.

This clonotype showed up many times. The chain has TRBV9 and TRBJ2-1; D is undetermined. CDR1 SGDLS and CDR2 YYNGEE come from the germline V gene. V shed 4 bases and J shed 0 bases, with 14 bases lying between them. The CDR3 covers 16 residues. CDR3 amino acids: CASSRLGLSSYNEQFF. Written as DNA, the CDR3 is TGTGCCAGCAGCCGCCTGGGTTTAAGCTCCTACAATGAGCAGTTCTTC.

For this clonotype: A junction boundary mismatches the germline segment, possibly from a read error. The gene calls are TRBV25-1 and TRBJ1-1, with TRBD1 matching 8 bases. Germline values: CDR1 MGHDK, CDR2 SYGVNS. The CDR3 sequence is 12 residues long. CDR3 nucleotides: TGTGCCAGCAGTGAAGGGGACAGGAGGGCGATCTTT. As protein: CASSEGDRRAIF.

As regards this clonotype: One end of the junction varies from germline; a read error may be responsible. The chain recombines TRBV7-2 with TRBJ1-1; no definite D call. CDR1 is SGHTA, CDR2 FQGNSA, per germline. The CDR3 runs to 12 residues. This CDR3 is CASSLVNTGAFF. CDR3 sequence (DNA): TGTGCCAGCAGCTTAGTGAACACTGGAGCTTTCTTT.

The sample holds a few counts of this clonotype. The rearrangement links TRBV11-2 to TRBJ2-2, with 8 bases that match TRBD1. CDR1 is SGHAT, CDR2 FQNNGV, per germline. Trimming at V came to 3 bases and at J to 4 bases, leaving 7 bases not matched to a gene. The CDR3 consists of 16 residues. DNA for the CDR3: TGTGCCAGCAGCTTTCCGACAGGGGCGCGCACCGGGGAGCTGTTTTTT. Its translation: CASSFPTGARTGELFF.

The CDR3 nucleotides read TGTGCCAGCAGTGCATCTACCCCAAACACCGGGGAGCTGTTTTTT. It codes for CASSASTPNTGELFF. The V call is TRBV25-1, the J call TRBJ2-2; no clear D. The CDR3 spans 15 residues. Germline V gene sequence: CDR1 MGHDK, CDR2 SYGVNS. V was cut by 4 bases and J by 2 bases, with 11 bases left in between.

There are a few counts of this clonotype. The chain has TRBV30 and TRBJ2-7; D remains unclear. Germline CDR1 GTSNPN, CDR2 SVGIG (reference sequence). Trimming removed 1 base at V and 4 bases at J, with 5 bases between. The CDR3 covers 11 residues. The CDR3 nucleotides read TGTGCCTGGAGTGCCACTTACGAGCAGTACTTC. Protein product: CAWSATYEQYF. Looking up the rest from reference TRBV30 and TRBJ2-7 gives the full variable domain: SQTIHQWPATLVQPVGSPLSLECTVEGTSNPNLYWYRQAAGRGLQLLFYSVGIGQISSEVPQNLSASRPQDRQFILSSKKLLLSDSGFYLCAWSATYEQYFGPGTRLTVT.

Worth noting for this clonotype: A much larger clone lies one base from this, so it may be a read error. This chain connects TRBV7-9 to TRBJ2-1; D is possibly TRBD1 (7 bases). Germline CDR1 and CDR2: SEHNR and FQNEAQ (reference sequence). V gave up 5 bases and J gave up 9 bases, with 17 bases separating them. CDR3 length equals 14 residues. The DNA of the CDR3 is TGTGCCAGCAGCCAAGTCGGAGGGGGCCGTGAGCAGTTCTTC. Translated, it gives CASSQVGGGREQFF. Filled out from reference TRBV7-9 and TRBJ2-1, the complete variable domain reads DTGVSQNPRHKITKRGQNVTFRCDPISEHNRLYWYRQTLGQGPEFLTYFQNEAQLEKSRLLSDRFSAERPKGSFSTLEIQRTEQGDSAMYLCASSQVGGGREQFFGPGTRLTVL.

By share of the sample, this clonotype is medium-sized (0.01 to 0.1%). The rearrangement joins TRBV10-3 to TRBJ2-3; unclear D gene. V lost 2 bases and J 1 base, leaving 4 bases between the germline ends. CDR1 and CDR2 (germline): ENHRY, SYGVKD. This CDR3 has 13 residues. Here the CDR3 DNA reads TGTGCCATCAGTGAGGACGGCACAGATACGCAGTATTTT. Translating gives CAISEDGTDTQYF.

This clonotype has at least ten counts. The rearrangement links TRBV20-1 to TRBJ1-5; D possibly corresponds to TRBD1 (5 bases). Germline V gives CDR1 DFQATT, CDR2 SNEGSKA (reference sequence). The CDR3 runs to 12 residues. Between the trimmed V and J ends, which lost 7 bases and 4 bases, there was a span of 11 bases. CDR3 loop: CSVARTNQPQHF. CDR3 nucleotides: TGCAGTGTGGCGCGGACAAATCAGCCCCAGCATTTT.

This clonotype was counted at least ten times. V and J are TRBV2 and TRBJ1-2, with TRBD1 matching over 10 bases. The CDR3 loop spans 18 amino acids. J was trimmed by 5 bases and V by 4 bases; bases with no gene match: 16. The germline gives CDR1 SNHLY, CDR2 FYNNEI. The CDR3 nucleotides read TGTGCCAGCAGTGGCCCACCCGGGACAGGGGCCTCGGGGTATGGCTACACCTTC. This codes for CASSGPPGTGASGYGYTF.